This is a list of T cell receptor beta chains from one sample in a study of OX40 agonist ivuxolimab in advanced cancers. Method: immunoSEQ multiplex PCR; TCRdb's copy keeps in-frame clones and lacks some. The sample consists of about 100,000 clones, 89% of them appearing once. This sample comprised CD4+ or CD8+ T cells sorted from blood, obtained in a trial of the OX40 agonist ivuxolimab. Every receptor here comes from an adult with an advanced solid tumor such as melanoma, head and neck, liver or kidney cancer. CDR3s include the opening cysteine and the closing phenylalanine or tryptophan. Each record gives: clone size, D gene, J gene, V gene, CDR3 DNA, CDR3 protein. D genes are given only for firm matches. Size is omitted from some rows. Given values are once, few, many or a class for expanded clones.

abundance: -; d_gene: TRBD2; j_gene: TRBJ2-5; v_gene: TRBV28; CDR3nt: TGTGCCAGCAGTCATCTAGCGGGTTTGGGGGAGACCCAGTACTTC; CDR3aa: CASSHLAGLGETQYF
abundance: -; d_gene: TRBD2; j_gene: TRBJ2-7; v_gene: TRBV6-1; CDR3nt: TGTGCCAGCAATCTAGCGGGAGGGCCCTACGAGCAGTACTTC; CDR3aa: CASNLAGGPYEQYF
abundance: -; d_gene: TRBD2; j_gene: TRBJ2-1; v_gene: TRBV9; CDR3nt: TGTGCCAGCAGCGTAGGGTCTAGCGGGGCTTACAATGAGCAGTTCTTC; CDR3aa: CASSVGSSGAYNEQFF
abundance: -; d_gene: -; j_gene: TRBJ1-5; v_gene: TRBV9; CDR3nt: TGTGCCAGCAGCTCGGGGAGGGGACAAACGAGCAATCAGCCCCAGCATTTT; CDR3aa: CASSSGRGQTSNQPQHF
abundance: -; d_gene: -; j_gene: TRBJ1-5; v_gene: TRBV30; CDR3nt: TGTGCCTGGAGCAATAGAGGCAATCAGCCCCAGCATTTT; CDR3aa: CAWSNRGNQPQHF
abundance: -; d_gene: -; j_gene: TRBJ1-2; v_gene: TRBV28; CDR3nt: TGTGCCAGCACCACGATGTGGGACTGGAACTATGGCTACACCTTC; CDR3aa: CASTTMWDWNYGYTF
abundance: few; d_gene: -; j_gene: TRBJ2-1; v_gene: TRBV10-3; CDR3nt: TGTGCCATCAGTGAGGGCCCGGGACGGAGCTCCTACAATGAGCAGTTCTTC; CDR3aa: CAISEGPGRSSYNEQFF
abundance: -; d_gene: -; j_gene: TRBJ1-5; v_gene: TRBV4-1; CDR3nt: TGCGCCAGCAGCCAAGATTGGAGTAGGGGCAATCAGCCCCAGCATTTT; CDR3aa: CASSQDWSRGNQPQHF
abundance: -; d_gene: -; j_gene: TRBJ1-6; v_gene: TRBV7-6; CDR3nt: TGTGCCAGCAGCTTTGGGGCAGATGATTCACCCCTCCACTTT; CDR3aa: CASSFGADDSPLHF
abundance: -; d_gene: -; j_gene: TRBJ1-1; v_gene: TRBV4-1; CDR3nt: TGCGCCAGCAGCCAAGATCTTGGGTCAGCGAACACTGAAGCTTTCTTT; CDR3aa: CASSQDLGSANTEAFF
abundance: -; d_gene: -; j_gene: TRBJ1-3; v_gene: TRBV19; CDR3nt: TGTGCCAGTCGGGGCCTCTCTGGAAACACCATATATTTT; CDR3aa: CASRGLSGNTIYF
abundance: -; d_gene: TRBD1; j_gene: TRBJ2-7; v_gene: TRBV18; CDR3nt: TGTGCCAGCTCACCAGCCAACAGGGGAGCCTCCTACGAGCAGTACTTC; CDR3aa: CASSPANRGASYEQYF
abundance: -; d_gene: -; j_gene: TRBJ1-2; v_gene: TRBV6-5; CDR3nt: TGTGCCAGCAGGCAGGGGTATGGCTACACCTTC; CDR3aa: CASRQGYGYTF
abundance: few; d_gene: TRBD2; j_gene: TRBJ2-6; v_gene: TRBV4-2; CDR3nt: TGTGCCAGCAGCCCGGGACTAGCGGGGGGGCAAGCTGGGGCCAACGTCCTGACTTTC; CDR3aa: CASSPGLAGGQAGANVLTF
abundance: -; d_gene: -; j_gene: TRBJ1-1; v_gene: TRBV5-1; CDR3nt: TGCGCCAGCAGCTTGGGCCGGGACACTGAAGCTTTCTTT; CDR3aa: CASSLGRDTEAFF
abundance: -; d_gene: -; j_gene: TRBJ2-5; v_gene: TRBV5-1; CDR3nt: TGCGCCAGCAGCTTGGTTGTGGGGTCGGAGGAGACCCAGTACTTC; CDR3aa: CASSLVVGSEETQYF
abundance: -; d_gene: -; j_gene: TRBJ2-3; v_gene: TRBV5-1; CDR3nt: TGCGCCAGCAGCTTGGGTAGCGGAAGCACAGATACGCAGTATTTT; CDR3aa: CASSLGSGSTDTQYF
abundance: few; d_gene: TRBD1; j_gene: TRBJ2-7; v_gene: TRBV5-1; CDR3nt: TGCGCCAGCAGCACAGGGGGCGCACCGACTTACGAGCAGTACTTC; CDR3aa: CASSTGGAPTYEQYF
abundance: -; d_gene: -; j_gene: TRBJ1-1; v_gene: TRBV5-8; CDR3nt: TGTGCCAGCAGCTTGGCCGGCGGGAGGAACACTGAAGCTTTCTTT; CDR3aa: CASSLAGGRNTEAFF
abundance: -; d_gene: TRBD2; j_gene: TRBJ2-5; v_gene: TRBV30; CDR3nt: TGTGCCTGGAGTGTACGTCGGACTAGCGGGGGGCAAGAGACCCAGTACTTC; CDR3aa: CAWSVRRTSGGQETQYF
abundance: once; d_gene: TRBD1; j_gene: TRBJ2-1; v_gene: TRBV18; CDR3nt: TGTGCCAGCTCACCAAATCAGGGGGCGACCCTAGCCAATGAGCAGTTCTTC; CDR3aa: CASSPNQGATLANEQFF
abundance: -; d_gene: -; j_gene: TRBJ1-2; v_gene: TRBV7-9; CDR3nt: TGTGCCAGCAGCCAAGAGGGGACGGCGCTCGCTTATGGCTACACCTTC; CDR3aa: CASSQEGTALAYGYTF
abundance: -; d_gene: TRBD2; j_gene: TRBJ2-3; v_gene: TRBV27; CDR3nt: TGTGCCAGCAGGGCCTTTGTGGCGGGAGGATCGAATACGCAGTATTTT; CDR3aa: CASRAFVAGGSNTQYF
abundance: -; d_gene: TRBD1; j_gene: TRBJ2-2; v_gene: TRBV7-7; CDR3nt: TGTGCCAGCAGCACCGGGACAGGGAACACCGGGGAGCTGTTTTTT; CDR3aa: CASSTGTGNTGELFF
abundance: -; d_gene: -; j_gene: TRBJ2-1; v_gene: TRBV7-3; CDR3nt: TGTGCCAGCAGCTTCCGACCGGGTCCTTACAATGAGCAGTTCTTC; CDR3aa: CASSFRPGPYNEQFF
abundance: -; d_gene: -; j_gene: TRBJ2-2; v_gene: TRBV11-3; CDR3nt: TGTGCCAGCAGCTTACTAAGCCAGACGAACACCGGGGAGCTGTTTTTT; CDR3aa: CASSLLSQTNTGELFF
abundance: -; d_gene: -; j_gene: TRBJ1-4; v_gene: TRBV14; CDR3nt: TGTGCCAGCAGCCCATGGGACGGCAATGAAAAGCTGTTTTTT; CDR3aa: CASSPWDGNEKLFF
abundance: -; d_gene: TRBD1; j_gene: TRBJ1-2; v_gene: TRBV2; CDR3nt: TGTGCCAGCGGGCAGCAGGGGGCCCATTTTGGCTACACCTTC; CDR3aa: CASGQQGAHFGYTF
abundance: -; d_gene: -; j_gene: TRBJ2-6; v_gene: TRBV27; CDR3nt: TGTGCCAGCAGTTTATTGCAGGGATTCCCTGGGGCCAACGTCCTGACTTTC; CDR3aa: CASSLLQGFPGANVLTF
abundance: -; d_gene: TRBD2; j_gene: TRBJ2-3; v_gene: TRBV19; CDR3nt: TGTGCCAGTTCCCTAGCGGGAGCGCCAGATACGCAGTATTTT; CDR3aa: CASSLAGAPDTQYF
abundance: few; d_gene: TRBD1; j_gene: TRBJ2-1; v_gene: TRBV5-1; CDR3nt: TGCGCCAGCAGCTTGGTTTATCGGACAGGGGGGTTCGATGAGCAGTTCTTC; CDR3aa: CASSLVYRTGGFDEQFF
abundance: -; d_gene: -; j_gene: TRBJ1-5; v_gene: TRBV2; CDR3nt: TGTGCCAGCAGCGGGGGGCGCAGGGACAATCAGCCCCAGCATTTT; CDR3aa: CASSGGRRDNQPQHF
abundance: -; d_gene: -; j_gene: TRBJ2-1; v_gene: TRBV30; CDR3nt: TGTGCCGAGGACATGGGGGGACCCCACAATGAGCAGTTCTTC; CDR3aa: CAEDMGGPHNEQFF
abundance: few; d_gene: -; j_gene: TRBJ2-7; v_gene: TRBV27; CDR3nt: TGTGCCAGCAGTCCCCAATCCACTAGCATCTACGAGCAGTACTTC; CDR3aa: CASSPQSTSIYEQYF
abundance: -; d_gene: -; j_gene: TRBJ2-3; v_gene: TRBV9; CDR3nt: TGTGCCAGCAGCGCGGTCCCTAGCACAGATACGCAGTATTTT; CDR3aa: CASSAVPSTDTQYF
abundance: few; d_gene: TRBD1; j_gene: TRBJ1-5; v_gene: TRBV11-1; CDR3nt: TGTGCCAGCAGCGCTGGGACAGCCACTAATCAGCCCCAGCATTTT; CDR3aa: CASSAGTATNQPQHF
abundance: -; d_gene: TRBD2; j_gene: TRBJ2-1; v_gene: TRBV5-5; CDR3nt: TGTGCCAGCAGCTCCACTAGCGGGGGGGCCAATGAGCAGTTCTTC; CDR3aa: CASSSTSGGANEQFF
abundance: -; d_gene: TRBD2; j_gene: TRBJ2-7; v_gene: TRBV15; CDR3nt: TGTGCCACCAGCAGCGTCGGACTAGCGGGAGGGAAAGAGCAGTACTTC; CDR3aa: CATSSVGLAGGKEQYF
abundance: -; d_gene: TRBD2; j_gene: TRBJ2-1; v_gene: TRBV5-4; CDR3nt: TGTGCCAGCAGCTTGTCCCAGCGGGGCCGATACAATGAGCAGTTCTTC; CDR3aa: CASSLSQRGRYNEQFF
abundance: once; d_gene: -; j_gene: TRBJ2-3; v_gene: TRBV5-1; CDR3nt: TGCGCCAGCAGCTTGTCGGTAGATACGCAGTATTTT; CDR3aa: CASSLSVDTQYF
abundance: -; d_gene: -; j_gene: TRBJ1-1; v_gene: TRBV21-1; CDR3nt: TGTGCCAGCAGTAGATGGCTATACACAATTCGCACTGAAGCTTTCTTT; CDR3aa: CASSRWLYTIRTEAFF
abundance: once; d_gene: TRBD1; j_gene: TRBJ2-1; v_gene: TRBV5-1; CDR3nt: TGCGCCAGCAGCTGGGGGGACAGGGTTAATAATGAGCAGTTCTTC; CDR3aa: CASSWGDRVNNEQFF
abundance: -; d_gene: -; j_gene: TRBJ2-3; v_gene: TRBV7-3; CDR3nt: TGTGCCAGCAGCGGCGGAGGGCTCCGGGGTTCTATGACAGATACGCAGTATTTT; CDR3aa: CASSGGGLRGSMTDTQYF
abundance: -; d_gene: TRBD2; j_gene: TRBJ2-7; v_gene: TRBV5-1; CDR3nt: TGCGCCAGCAGCTTGGCCGGGACTAGTCTCTACGAGCAGTACTTC; CDR3aa: CASSLAGTSLYEQYF
abundance: -; d_gene: TRBD1; j_gene: TRBJ2-5; v_gene: TRBV6-6; CDR3nt: TGTGCCAGCAGACCTCCCGGGACAGGGATAGAGACCCAGTACTTC; CDR3aa: CASRPPGTGIETQYF
abundance: -; d_gene: -; j_gene: TRBJ2-4; v_gene: TRBV2; CDR3nt: TGTGCCAGCAGGGGAGGACAGCCCAAAAACATTCAGTACTTC; CDR3aa: CASRGGQPKNIQYF
abundance: -; d_gene: -; j_gene: TRBJ2-7; v_gene: TRBV2; CDR3nt: TGTGCCAGCAGTGCACTCTACGAGCAGTACTTC; CDR3aa: CASSALYEQYF
abundance: -; d_gene: TRBD1; j_gene: TRBJ2-2; v_gene: TRBV18; CDR3nt: TGTGCCAGCCGACAGGGGGCCGGGACCGGGGAGCTGTTTTTT; CDR3aa: CASRQGAGTGELFF
abundance: -; d_gene: -; j_gene: TRBJ1-5; v_gene: TRBV30; CDR3nt: TGTGCCTGGCAAAGCGGGGGGAATCAGCCCCAGCATTTT; CDR3aa: CAWQSGGNQPQHF
abundance: -; d_gene: TRBD1; j_gene: TRBJ1-1; v_gene: TRBV18; CDR3nt: TGTGCCAGCTCAAGGAAAATTGCGACAGGGTCCTCGGTCACTGAAGCTTTCTTT; CDR3aa: CASSRKIATGSSVTEAFF
abundance: few; d_gene: -; j_gene: TRBJ2-5; v_gene: TRBV29-1; CDR3nt: TGCAGCGGATTGACAGGTCTAGGAGAGACCCAGTACTTC; CDR3aa: CSGLTGLGETQYF
abundance: -; d_gene: -; j_gene: TRBJ2-2; v_gene: TRBV7-3; CDR3nt: TGTGCCAGCAGAATACAGGGATCGAACACCGGGGAGCTGTTTTTT; CDR3aa: CASRIQGSNTGELFF